This is a list of T cell receptor beta chains from one sample in a study of response to subunit inactivated influenza vaccine. TCRdb analysed the RT-PCR reads with MiXCR anew, one entry per CDR3 protein. The data show under 950,000 distinct CDR3 sequences, around 21% seen once. Sample: PBMCs from blood, taken about 5 days after vaccination. Receptors were obtained from a man over 45 who received an inactivated influenza vaccine. Each CDR3 is given with its conserved first and last residue. Each record gives: V gene, J gene, D gene, clone size, CDR3 protein, CDR3 DNA. The D gene is left open where the match is weak. Some rows have no size entry. The others give once, few or many, or a class for an expanded clone.

v_gene: TRBV6-5
j_gene: TRBJ2-1
d_gene: -
abundance: few
CDR3aa: CASSYQGGVYNEQFF
CDR3nt: TGTGCCAGCAGTTATCAGGGGGGGGTCTACAATGAGCAGTTCTTC

v_gene: TRBV27
j_gene: TRBJ2-3
d_gene: -
abundance: once
CDR3aa: CASSLWGFTDTQYF
CDR3nt: TGTGCCAGCAGTTTATGGGGATTCACAGATACGCAGTATTTT

v_gene: TRBV7-9
j_gene: TRBJ2-7
d_gene: -
abundance: many
CDR3aa: CASSLAKTARTDEQYF
CDR3nt: TGTGCCAGCAGCTTAGCGAAGACAGCCCGAACCGACGAGCAGTACTTC

v_gene: TRBV28
j_gene: TRBJ2-5
d_gene: -
abundance: few
CDR3aa: CASTTDPRSFVGSETQYF
CDR3nt: TGTGCCAGCACCACGGATCCCCGCAGTTTTGTTGGGTCCGAGACCCAGTACTTC

v_gene: TRBV5-1
j_gene: TRBJ2-3
d_gene: -
abundance: few
CDR3aa: CASSLARMSRDTQYF
CDR3nt: TGCGCCAGCAGCTTGGCCAGAATGTCGCGTGATACGCAGTATTTT

v_gene: TRBV4-2
j_gene: TRBJ2-7
d_gene: -
abundance: -
CDR3aa: CASSQQGLAYEQYF
CDR3nt: TGTGCCAGCAGCCAACAGGGCCTCGCCTACGAGCAGTACTTC

v_gene: TRBV7-2
j_gene: TRBJ1-3
d_gene: -
abundance: few
CDR3aa: CASSPQWTRRAGNTIYF
CDR3nt: TGTGCCAGCAGCCCGCAGTGGACCAGACGAGCTGGAAACACCATATATTTT

v_gene: TRBV29-1
j_gene: TRBJ2-5
d_gene: -
abundance: -
CDR3aa: CSAHLVTQYF
CDR3nt: TGCAGCGCTCACCTCGTCACCCAGTACTTC

v_gene: TRBV6-2/TRBV6-3
j_gene: TRBJ2-1
d_gene: TRBD2
abundance: few
CDR3aa: CASSYSIPRTSGRGEQFF
CDR3nt: TGTGCCAGCAGTTACTCGATCCCTAGGACTAGCGGGAGAGGTGAGCAGTTCTTC

v_gene: TRBV7-9
j_gene: TRBJ2-7
d_gene: -
abundance: -
CDR3aa: CASSLNAGTYEQYF
CDR3nt: TGTGCCAGCAGCTTAAATGCGGGCACCTACGAGCAGTACTTC

v_gene: TRBV25-1
j_gene: TRBJ1-5
d_gene: TRBD1
abundance: -
CDR3aa: CASQGTDNQPQHF
CDR3nt: TGTGCCAGCCAAGGGACAGACAATCAGCCCCAGCATTTT

v_gene: TRBV6-1
j_gene: TRBJ1-3
d_gene: TRBD1
abundance: few
CDR3aa: CASSRQGNDGNTIYF
CDR3nt: TGTGCCAGCAGCCGACAGGGGAATGACGGAAACACCATATATTTT

v_gene: TRBV20-1
j_gene: TRBJ2-7
d_gene: TRBD2
abundance: few
CDR3aa: CSARPGLAENTEQYF
CDR3nt: TGCAGTGCCAGGCCTGGACTAGCGGAAAACACAGAGCAGTACTTC

v_gene: TRBV9
j_gene: TRBJ2-7
d_gene: -
abundance: few
CDR3aa: CASSGGQFYSYEQYF
CDR3nt: TGTGCCAGCAGCGGGGGTCAATTCTACTCCTACGAGCAGTACTTC

v_gene: TRBV24-1
j_gene: TRBJ2-7
d_gene: TRBD2
abundance: -
CDR3aa: CATSDPGGGQIYEQYF
CDR3nt: TGTGCCACCAGTGACCCGGGGGGGGGACAAATCTACGAGCAGTACTTC

v_gene: TRBV4-3
j_gene: TRBJ2-5
d_gene: TRBD2
abundance: few
CDR3aa: CASSRRLADDGETQYF
CDR3nt: TGCGCCAGCAGCCGCCGACTAGCGGATGATGGGGAGACCCAGTACTTC

v_gene: TRBV15
j_gene: TRBJ2-1
d_gene: -
abundance: -
CDR3aa: CATSFANNEQFF
CDR3nt: TGTGCCACCAGCTTCGCGAACAATGAGCAGTTCTTC

v_gene: TRBV20-1
j_gene: TRBJ1-5
d_gene: -
abundance: -
CDR3aa: CSARDRGVRNQPQHF
CDR3nt: TGCAGTGCTAGAGATCGGGGGGTTAGGAATCAGCCCCAGCATTTT

v_gene: TRBV15
j_gene: TRBJ1-2
d_gene: -
abundance: -
CDR3aa: CATSRGLGSYGYTF
CDR3nt: TGTGCCACCAGCAGGGGGCTGGGTTCCTATGGCTACACCTTC

v_gene: TRBV2
j_gene: TRBJ1-1
d_gene: -
abundance: few
CDR3aa: CASSVGRRNTEAFF
CDR3nt: TGTGCCAGCAGCGTGGGGCGGAGGAACACTGAAGCTTTCTTT

v_gene: TRBV29-1
j_gene: TRBJ2-1
d_gene: TRBD2
abundance: few
CDR3aa: CSGDPSGSYNEQFF
CDR3nt: TGCAGCGGGGATCCGAGCGGGAGCTACAATGAGCAGTTCTTC

v_gene: TRBV12-3/TRBV12-4
j_gene: TRBJ1-1
d_gene: -
abundance: -
CDR3aa: CASIFTGSTEAFF
CDR3nt: TGTGCCAGCATCTTTACAGGGAGCACTGAAGCTTTCTTT

v_gene: TRBV18
j_gene: TRBJ1-4
d_gene: -
abundance: -
CDR3aa: CASSPAGTFNEKLFF
CDR3nt: TGTGCCAGCTCTCCGGCCGGGACATTTAATGAAAAACTGTTTTTT

v_gene: TRBV4-3
j_gene: TRBJ1-1
d_gene: -
abundance: few
CDR3aa: CASSQDIGFNTEAFF
CDR3nt: TGCGCCAGCAGCCAAGATATTGGGTTCAACACTGAAGCTTTCTTT

v_gene: TRBV29-1
j_gene: TRBJ2-7
d_gene: -
abundance: -
CDR3aa: CSGLGEGYEQYF
CDR3nt: TGCAGCGGCTTAGGGGAAGGCTACGAGCAGTACTTC

v_gene: TRBV18
j_gene: TRBJ2-7
d_gene: -
abundance: -
CDR3aa: CASSRASNEQYF
CDR3nt: TGTGCCAGCTCACGGGCTAGTAATGAGCAGTACTTC

v_gene: TRBV5-1
j_gene: TRBJ2-3
d_gene: TRBD2
abundance: -
CDR3aa: CASSLRLAGVGADTQYF
CDR3nt: TGCGCCAGCAGCTTACGACTAGCGGGAGTGGGGGCAGATACGCAGTATTTT

v_gene: TRBV27
j_gene: TRBJ2-3
d_gene: TRBD2
abundance: -
CDR3aa: CASSLRGLAGSFADTQYF
CDR3nt: TGTGCCAGCAGTTTACGGGGACTAGCGGGATCTTTTGCAGATACGCAGTATTTT

v_gene: TRBV6-1
j_gene: TRBJ2-1
d_gene: -
abundance: -
CDR3aa: CASSNNHPYNEQFF
CDR3nt: TGTGCCAGCAGTAATAACCATCCCTACAATGAGCAGTTCTTC

v_gene: TRBV20-1
j_gene: TRBJ2-5
d_gene: TRBD1
abundance: -
CDR3aa: CSARGRGRETQYF
CDR3nt: TGCAGTGCCCGGGGCAGGGGGAGAGAGACCCAGTACTTC

v_gene: TRBV12-3/TRBV12-4
j_gene: TRBJ1-5
d_gene: -
abundance: -
CDR3aa: CASSWLQAGVGQPQHF
CDR3nt: TGTGCCAGCAGTTGGTTACAGGCTGGGGTGGGTCAGCCCCAGCATTTT

v_gene: TRBV6-5
j_gene: TRBJ2-7
d_gene: TRBD2
abundance: few
CDR3aa: CASSYEGGGNYEQYF
CDR3nt: TGTGCCAGCAGTTACGAAGGCGGGGGGAACTACGAGCAGTACTTC

v_gene: TRBV19
j_gene: TRBJ2-3
d_gene: -
abundance: -
CDR3aa: CASRPRTVGADTQYF
CDR3nt: TGTGCCAGTCGACCCCGGACAGTTGGAGCAGATACGCAGTATTTT

v_gene: TRBV6-2/TRBV6-3
j_gene: TRBJ2-4
d_gene: TRBD1
abundance: -
CDR3aa: CASSYRGTGLAKNIQYF
CDR3nt: TGTGCCAGCAGTTACCGTGGGACAGGGCTAGCCAAAAACATTCAGTACTTC

v_gene: TRBV5-1
j_gene: TRBJ2-5
d_gene: -
abundance: -
CDR3aa: CASSLGPRGRFETQYF
CDR3nt: TGCGCCAGCAGCTTGGGCCCCCGTGGGAGGTTCGAGACCCAGTACTTC

v_gene: TRBV2
j_gene: TRBJ2-1
d_gene: -
abundance: few
CDR3aa: CASKGLLNEQFF
CDR3nt: TGTGCCAGCAAAGGACTGCTCAATGAGCAGTTCTTC

v_gene: TRBV20-1
j_gene: TRBJ2-1
d_gene: -
abundance: few
CDR3aa: CSAIRDEQFF
CDR3nt: TGCAGTGCTATCAGGGATGAGCAGTTCTTC

v_gene: TRBV7-9
j_gene: TRBJ2-3
d_gene: -
abundance: -
CDR3aa: CASSLARAATDTQYF
CDR3nt: TGTGCCAGCAGCTTAGCTCGGGCAGCCACAGATACGCAGTATTTT

v_gene: TRBV4-3
j_gene: TRBJ1-3
d_gene: -
abundance: few
CDR3aa: CASSQDLVGNTIYF
CDR3nt: TGCGCCAGCAGCCAAGATTTGGTTGGAAACACCATATATTTT

v_gene: TRBV15
j_gene: TRBJ2-1
d_gene: -
abundance: -
CDR3aa: CATSRQGGSSYNEQFF
CDR3nt: TGTGCCACCAGCAGACAGGGAGGAAGCTCCTACAATGAGCAGTTCTTC

v_gene: TRBV18
j_gene: TRBJ1-5
d_gene: -
abundance: -
CDR3aa: CASSPLEGSNQPQHF
CDR3nt: TGTGCCAGCTCACCTCTGGAGGGTAGCAATCAGCCCCAGCATTTT

v_gene: TRBV20-1
j_gene: TRBJ1-6
d_gene: TRBD1
abundance: -
CDR3aa: CSAGDRVNSPLHF
CDR3nt: TGCAGTGCTGGGGACAGGGTTAATTCACCCCTCCACTTT

v_gene: TRBV6-2/TRBV6-3
j_gene: TRBJ1-3
d_gene: -
abundance: -
CDR3aa: CASQPGHDSGNTIYF
CDR3nt: TGTGCCAGCCAGCCGGGACACGACTCTGGAAACACCATATATTTT

v_gene: TRBV25-1
j_gene: TRBJ1-1
d_gene: -
abundance: few
CDR3aa: CASSGGQHTEAFF
CDR3nt: TGTGCCAGCAGTGGAGGACAGCACACTGAAGCTTTCTTT

v_gene: TRBV7-9
j_gene: TRBJ2-7
d_gene: TRBD1
abundance: -
CDR3aa: CASSLLNRGGEQYF
CDR3nt: TGTGCCAGCAGCTTACTGAACAGGGGCGGCGAGCAGTACTTC

v_gene: TRBV20-1
j_gene: TRBJ2-7
d_gene: TRBD1
abundance: -
CDR3aa: CSARAQPQGTSYEQYF
CDR3nt: TGCAGTGCTAGAGCCCAACCACAGGGGACCTCCTACGAGCAGTACTTC

v_gene: TRBV5-1
j_gene: TRBJ2-2
d_gene: -
abundance: -
CDR3aa: CASSPGPSTGELFF
CDR3nt: TGCGCCAGCAGCCCGGGGCCTTCCACCGGGGAGCTGTTTTTT

v_gene: TRBV12-3/TRBV12-4
j_gene: TRBJ1-2
d_gene: -
abundance: -
CDR3aa: CASSLEGRVGYGYTF
CDR3nt: TGTGCCAGCAGTTTAGAGGGACGGGTAGGCTATGGCTACACCTTC

v_gene: TRBV6-2/TRBV6-3
j_gene: TRBJ2-5
d_gene: TRBD1
abundance: -
CDR3aa: CASSGTVNQETQYF
CDR3nt: TGTGCCAGCAGTGGGACAGTAAACCAAGAGACCCAGTACTTC

v_gene: TRBV7-8
j_gene: TRBJ2-3
d_gene: -
abundance: once
CDR3aa: CASSLIQTDTQYF
CDR3nt: TGTGCCAGCAGCTTAATACAGACAGATACGCAGTATTTT

v_gene: TRBV2
j_gene: TRBJ2-7
d_gene: -
abundance: few
CDR3aa: CASKEGTGTSYEQYF
CDR3nt: TGTGCCAGCAAGGAGGGTACCGGGACCTCCTACGAGCAGTACTTC

v_gene: TRBV6-1
j_gene: TRBJ2-2
d_gene: -
abundance: -
CDR3aa: CASSYTPNTGELFF
CDR3nt: TGTGCCAGCTCCTACACCCCGAACACCGGGGAGCTGTTTTTT

v_gene: TRBV10-3
j_gene: TRBJ2-7
d_gene: -
abundance: few
CDR3aa: CATRQIYEQYF
CDR3nt: TGTGCCACCCGACAGATTTACGAGCAGTACTTC

v_gene: TRBV11-2
j_gene: TRBJ2-2
d_gene: TRBD1
abundance: -
CDR3aa: CASSLLRTGGAGELFF
CDR3nt: TGTGCCAGCAGCCTGCTCCGGACAGGGGGAGCCGGGGAGCTGTTTTTT